This record looks at one T cell receptor beta chain sequence and its context. Profiled with immunoSEQ multiplex PCR; TCRdb holds only in-frame clones, not every one. In the table there are fewer than 500,000 clones, over 75% of which are singletons. The V end lost 1 base, the J end lost 1 base, and 13 bases lay between the germline ends. Germline CDR1 LGHNA, CDR2 YSLEER. The CDR3 consists of 17 residues. This sample is drawn from a study of blood T cell repertoires in COVID-19. Background on the study: Specimens from acute and convalescent COVID-19 originated in the United States, Italy and Spain.

Recruitment covered about two dozen US areas and drew participants whose ages spanned about 18 to 90 years. Cohort 3 recovered donors had two negative PCRs, clearance, or symptom resolution. The TCR comes from a man aged 25-45 years who had recovered from COVID-19. V gene TRBV4-3 combines with J gene TRBJ2-2; D ambiguous. Sequenced material: PBMCs or T cells enriched from blood (not recorded which). The CDR3 DNA follows: TGCGCCAGCAGCCAAGCATCGGGTTCAAGGAACACCGGGGAGCTGTTTTTT. Residues: CASSQASGSRNTGELFF.